What follows are 23 T cell receptor beta chains derived from one specimen sequenced in a study of cytomegalovirus exposure and HLA in healthy donors. PCR was performed using 60 Vbeta and 13 Jbeta primers. Measured with immunoSEQ multiplex PCR; TCRdb has only the in-frame clones, and not every one. The sample lists about 110,000 clones; about 74% were seen once. The material sequenced was PBMCs. Receptor source: a woman aged 40 to 49 in good health and CMV-seropositive.

The chain links TRBV15 to TRBJ1-3; 7 nucleotides match TRBD1. There are 14 residues in the CDR3. Per germline, CDR1 LNHNV and CDR2 YYDKDF (reference sequence). V lost 4 bases and J lost 4; bases outside the gene matches: 4. CDR3 coding DNA: TGTGCCACCAGCACAACGACAGGGGGAAACACCATATATTTT. Its translation is CATSTTTGGNTIYF.

This clone appeared a single time. J is TRBJ2-5 and V is TRBV5-1, with 8 bases fitting TRBD1. The CDR3 loop spans 15 amino acids. V shed 2 bases and J 4 bases; nucleotides not matched to a gene: 7. The germline V gene encodes CDR1 SGHRS and CDR2 YFSETQ. The chain's CDR3 is CASSLNPGGAETQYF. CDR3 coding DNA: TGCGCCAGCAGCTTAAATCCAGGGGGCGCAGAGACCCAGTACTTC.

The chain uses TRBV5-1 and TRBJ2-1; 10 positions agree with TRBD2. J gave up 2 bases and V 4 bases, and 9 bases lay outside the gene matches. From germline, CDR1 is SGHRS and CDR2 YFSETQ. The CDR3 covers 17 residues. The CDR3 region has the DNA TGCGCCAGCAGCATAGAGCCAGCGGGGGGGGCCTACAATGAGCAGTTCTTC. Protein sequence: CASSIEPAGGAYNEQFF.

The chain carries TRBV18 and TRBJ2-7; a weak D match, TRBD1 (7 bases). Germline V gives CDR1 KGHSH, CDR2 LQKENI. The germline V and J ends were trimmed by 1 base and 5 bases, with 15 bases remaining between them. The CDR3 has 15 amino acids. CDR3 nucleotides: TGTGCCAGCTCACCACAGCCAGGGGGACTCGACGAGCAGTACTTC. Protein sequence: CASSPQPGGLDEQYF.

The table lists this clone with a few counts. The chain recombines TRBV27 with TRBJ2-7; 9 bases line up with TRBD1. J lost 6 bases, V lost 2 bases, and 2 bases had no gene match. There are 13 residues in the CDR3. Germline V gene data show CDR1 as MNHEY and CDR2 as SMNVEV (reference sequence). The CDR3 region has the DNA TGTGCCAGCAGTTTAGACAGGGGGACCGAGCAGTACTTC. As protein: CASSLDRGTEQYF.

The V call is TRBV4-1, the J call TRBJ2-3; D perhaps matches TRBD2 (6 bases). CDR3 size: 16 residues. V dropped 3 bases and J dropped 3 bases, with 16 bases sitting between them. Looked up from germline, CDR1 is MGHRA and CDR2 is YSYEKL. The CDR3 bases are TGCGCCAGCAGCCACGGGACTCAACTCCTAACAGATACGCAGTATTTT. Its protein is CASSHGTQLLTDTQYF.

CDR3 sequence: CASSQDRGRTEAFF. Written as DNA, the CDR3 is TGCGCCAGCAGCCAGGACAGGGGACGGACTGAAGCTTTCTTT. V usage is TRBV4-3 and J usage is TRBJ1-1, with 9 bases aligning to TRBD1. This CDR3 contains 14 residues. J was trimmed by 5 bases and V by 3 bases; bases with no gene match: 4. Germline assignment: CDR1 LGHNA and CDR2 YSLEER.

The chain uses TRBV9 and TRBJ1-1, with D unresolved. Trimming took 0 bases from V and 3 from J, leaving 9 bases between them. CDR1 and CDR2 (germline): SGDLS, YYNGEE. The CDR3 is 14 residues long. CDR3 in DNA: TGTGCCAGCAGCGTAGGTGGCGCGGACACTGAAGCTTTCTTT. The encoded protein is CASSVGGADTEAFF.

The chain carries TRBV7-9 and TRBJ1-4, with a possible D match to TRBD1 (6 bases). V was trimmed by 3 bases and J by 6 bases, leaving 11 bases between them. The CDR3 length is 14 residues. The germline gives CDR1 SEHNR, CDR2 FQNEAQ (reference sequence). The DNA of the CDR3 is TGTGCCAGCAGCTTCATGGGGGCCGATGAAAAACTGTTTTTT. Its translation is CASSFMGADEKLFF.

This sequence joins TRBV5-1 and TRBJ1-1; D may be TRBD1 (6 bases). V lost 4 bases to trimming and J lost 2 bases, with 21 bases between them. CDR3 size: 17 residues. CDR1 is SGHRS and CDR2 is YFSETQ in the germline V gene. The CDR3 sequence is CASSLRTQLRGNTEAFF. The DNA of the CDR3 is TGCGCCAGCAGCCTGAGGACGCAACTCAGGGGTAACACTGAAGCTTTCTTT. Variable domain in full (rest from reference TRBV5-1 and TRBJ1-1): KAGVTQTPRYLIKTRGQQVTLSCSPISGHRSVSWYQQTPGQGLQFLFEYFSETQRNKGNFPGRFSGRQFSNSRSEMNVSTLELGDSALYLCASSLRTQLRGNTEAFFGQGTRLTVV.

V and J are TRBV7-2 and TRBJ2-1; 8 bases map to TRBD2. The CDR3 length is 15 residues. Germline V gene sequence: CDR1 SGHTA, CDR2 FQGNSA. J gave up 6 bases and V 5 bases, and 9 bases lay outside the gene matches. CDR3 protein: CASSPTSGSFNEQFF. The CDR3 DNA reads TGTGCCAGCAGCCCTACTAGCGGAAGTTTCAATGAGCAGTTCTTC.

The chain joins TRBV10-3 to TRBJ1-1, with 7 bases aligning to TRBD1. Unmatched junction bases numbered 18, after V lost 10 bases and J lost 10 bases. CDR3 length: 14 residues. CDR1 is ENHRY, CDR2 SYGVKD, per germline. This CDR3 is CATSPGQGGFLAFF. The CDR3 DNA follows: TGTGCCACTAGCCCGGGCCAGGGGGGATTTTTAGCTTTCTTT.

The chain is built from TRBV30 and TRBJ2-1, with a possible D match to TRBD1 (5 bases). Deletions cut 8 bases from V and 4 bases from J, with 27 bases between. This CDR3 region has 17 residues. Germline V gene sequence: CDR1 GTSNPN, CDR2 SVGIG (reference sequence). CDR3 nucleotide sequence: TGTGCCCACCGACCGATCCAGGGTTTGGGCCTATACAATGAGCAGTTCTTC. Translation: CAHRPIQGLGLYNEQFF.

V usage is TRBV4-1 and J usage is TRBJ2-1; TRBD2 might be the D (6 bases). The germline V and J ends were trimmed by 0 bases and 4 bases, with 10 bases remaining between them. The CDR3 is 15 amino acids. Looked up from germline, CDR1 is MGHRA and CDR2 is YSYEKL. Written as DNA, the CDR3 is TGCGCCAGCAGCCAAGAGGGGACTGCTTACAATGAGCAGTTCTTC. Translated, it gives CASSQEGTAYNEQFF.

The chain combines TRBV5-1 with TRBJ2-5; 7 bases line up with TRBD2. CDR3 length equals 16 residues. After removal of 0 bases from V and 5 bases from J, the junction contained 10 bases not matched to a gene. From germline, CDR1 is SGHRS and CDR2 YFSETQ. The CDR3 DNA sequence: TGCGCCAGCAGCTTGGCTTCTTCTAGCGGACCGGAGACCCAGTACTTC. This codes for CASSLASSSGPETQYF.

This sequence joins TRBV18 and TRBJ2-7; D not resolved. The V gene's germline CDR1 is KGHSH and CDR2 LQKENI. This CDR3 is 13 amino acids long. Trimming stripped 3 bases from V and 7 bases from J, with 13 bases between. DNA of the CDR3: TGTGCCAGCTCACCCCGAGCGTTTATGGAGCAGTACTTC. Protein sequence: CASSPRAFMEQYF.

This clone was counted a few times. The chain uses TRBV19 and TRBJ1-4; no firm D call. Germline values: CDR1 LNHDA, CDR2 SQIVND (reference sequence). The CDR3 runs 14 residues. Deletions cut 5 bases from V and 8 bases from J, with 15 bases between. The CDR3 sequence is CASSGRAAGEKLFF. As DNA, the CDR3 is TGTGCCAGTAGTGGTCGAGCCGCCGGGGAAAAACTGTTTTTT. Full variable domain (remainder filled in from reference TRBV19 and TRBJ1-4): DGGITQSPKYLFRKEGQNVTLSCEQNLNHDAMYWYRQDPGQGLRLIYYSQIVNDFQKGDIAEGYSVSREKKESFPLTVTSAQKNPTAFYLCASSGRAAGEKLFFGSGTQLSVL.

This rearrangement joins TRBV6-6 to TRBJ1-3; D uncertain. This CDR3 is built from 15 residues. Trimming shortened V by 0 bases and J by 4 bases, and 10 bases separated the two germline ends. Germline V gene data show CDR1 as MNHNY and CDR2 as SVGAGI (reference sequence). The CDR3 protein is CASSYSGSVGNTIYF. The DNA of the CDR3 is TGTGCCAGCAGTTACTCCGGGTCGGTCGGAAACACCATATATTTT.

The chain employs TRBV5-1 and TRBJ1-4; 7 nucleotides agree with TRBD1. The V gene end was trimmed by 4 bases and the J gene end by 4 bases; junction bases not matched to a gene: 4. CDR1 is SGHRS, CDR2 YFSETQ, per germline. This CDR3 is built from 14 residues. CDR3 DNA sequence: TGCGCCAGCAGCGCGGGACAGTATAATGAAAAACTGTTTTTT. Translation: CASSAGQYNEKLFF.

This clone came up once. The gene calls are TRBV7-8 and TRBJ1-1; maybe TRBD1 (6 bases). V lost 6 bases to trimming and J lost 1 base, with 9 bases between them. The CDR3 is 13 residues long. Germline V gene data show CDR1 as SGHVS and CDR2 as FQNEAQ. CDR3 sequence: CASRLTGNTEAFF. The DNA of the CDR3 is TGTGCCAGCAGACTGACAGGGAACACTGAAGCTTTCTTT.

This chain uses TRBV15 with TRBJ2-7, with TRBD1 identical over 10 bases. V lost 0 bases and J lost 4; bases outside the gene matches: 6. This CDR3 contains 16 residues. CDR1 is LNHNV, CDR2 YYDKDF, per germline (reference sequence). For the CDR3, the DNA is TGTGCCACCAGCAGAGATGCAGGGACAGGGGCTTACGAGCAGTACTTC. Residues: CATSRDAGTGAYEQYF.

This clone has at least ten counts. The chain joins TRBV6-1 to TRBJ2-7; 11 bases are shared with TRBD1. The CDR3 covers 14 residues. V shed 5 bases, J shed 4 bases, and the junction held 4 bases outside the gene matches. The germline V gene encodes CDR1 MNHNS and CDR2 SASEGT. As DNA, the CDR3 is TGTGCCAGCAGTTATGGACAGGGGGCTTACGAGCAGTACTTC. This translates into CASSYGQGAYEQYF.

The chain uses TRBV5-1 and TRBJ1-1; 7 bases match TRBD1. The CDR3 totals 13 residues. Germline CDR1 is SGHRS and CDR2 is YFSETQ. The V and J ends lost 4 bases and 4 bases, in that order; junction bases with no gene match: 4. CDR3 in DNA: TGCGCCAGCAGCCATACAGGGGTCACTGAAGCTTTCTTT. It codes for CASSHTGVTEAFF.